These 24 T cell receptor beta chains were sequenced from one sample in a study of blood T cells in healthy people across ages. Combining a sample-barcoded 5' primer with a J-beta primer mix, a second PCR ran for roughly 7 to 12 cycles. MiXCR was run by TCRdb on the 5' RACE reads, yielding one entry per CDR3 protein. The table has around 1,500,000 distinct CDR3 sequences, 28% seen once. Sequencing used blood. These receptors all stem from a woman in her 30s in good health.

There are many counts of this clonotype. V usage is TRBV20-1 and J usage is TRBJ2-5, with 7 bases fitting TRBD1. Germline CDR1 reads DFQATT; CDR2 reads SNEGSKA (reference sequence). The CDR3 extends over 12 amino acids. Trimming cost V 3 bases and J 4 bases; bases outside gene matches: 2. CDR3 in DNA: TGCAGTGCTAGCGCAGGGGGAGAGACCCAGTACTTC. Amino acids: CSASAGGETQYF.

The V gene is TRBV28, the J gene TRBJ1-1; 12 positions agree with TRBD1. CDR1 and CDR2 (germline): MDHEN, SYDVKM. J lost 4 bases, V lost 8 bases, and 11 bases had no gene match. The CDR3 has 16 amino acids. CDR3: CASGSRDRGPGTEAFF. The CDR3 DNA follows: TGTGCCAGCGGTTCCCGGGACAGGGGGCCGGGCACTGAAGCTTTCTTT.

V usage is TRBV7-6 and J usage is TRBJ1-5; D uncertain. The CDR3 totals 15 residues. Germline CDR1 is SGHVS and CDR2 is FNYEAQ. V was shortened by 5 bases and J by 7 bases, with 18 bases between the two germline ends. The CDR3: CASSAQSAGGQPQHF. DNA of the CDR3: TGTGCCAGCAGCGCCCAATCGGCAGGCGGCCAGCCCCAGCATTTT.

The V and J genes are TRBV20-1 and TRBJ1-1, with 8 bases aligning to TRBD1. The germline V gene has CDR1 DFQATT and CDR2 SNEGSKA (reference sequence). This CDR3 is 14 amino acids long. J was trimmed by 4 bases and V by 3 bases; bases with no gene match: 7. CDR3 bases: TGCAGTGCTAGTAGGGACACAGGGGGCACTGAAGCTTTCTTT. This sequence encodes CSASRDTGGTEAFF.

The chain uses TRBV6-1 and TRBJ1-4; TRBD1 aligns across 7 bases. The CDR3 contains 16 residues. Trimming took 5 bases from V and 5 from J; bases not matched to a gene: 11. Per germline, CDR1 MNHNS and CDR2 SASEGT. CDR3 nucleotide sequence: TGTGCCAGCAGTAGAGGGACAGCGGGTGGAAATGAAAAACTGTTTTTT. Protein product: CASSRGTAGGNEKLFF.

At least ten counts were recorded for this clonotype. The chain is built from TRBV29-1 and TRBJ2-7; D is possibly TRBD2 (6 bases). This CDR3 spans 17 amino acids. Germline V gives CDR1 SQVTM, CDR2 ANQGSEA. Between the trimmed V and J ends, which lost 2 bases and 2 bases, there was a span of 22 bases. The CDR3 nucleotides read TGCAGCGTTGAAAATGAGGGCGTTAGCGGACTTCCCTACGAGCAGTACTTC. This gives the protein CSVENEGVSGLPYEQYF.

This clonotype occurred a few times. The chain is built from TRBV7-6 and TRBJ1-2, with D maybe TRBD1 (5 bases). The CDR3 spans 16 residues. The germline V gene has CDR1 SGHVS and CDR2 FNYEAQ. V was pared by 5 bases and J by 5 bases, with 21 bases between. The CDR3 coding sequence is TGTGCCAGCAGCCTAGGGGTTGGACTTGACTTGTATGGCTACACCTTC. Amino acids: CASSLGVGLDLYGYTF.

This clonotype has at least ten counts. This CDR3 is CASRPSGGLETQYF. As DNA, the CDR3 is TGCGCCAGCAGGCCCAGCGGGGGATTGGAGACCCAGTACTTC. The chain carries TRBV5-1 and TRBJ2-5, with 8 positions matching TRBD2. The CDR3 is made up of 14 amino acids. Trimming cost V 5 bases and J 5 bases; bases outside gene matches: 8. Germline V gene data show CDR1 as SGHRS and CDR2 as YFSETQ.

The chain employs TRBV28 and TRBJ1-1; D is perhaps TRBD1 (5 bases). CDR1 and CDR2 from the germline V gene are MDHEN and SYDVKM. Trimming took 7 bases from V and 5 from J, leaving 20 bases between them. This CDR3 contains 15 residues. For the CDR3, the DNA is TGTGCCAGCACCGTCCCTGGGGGGACCCGGACTGAAGCTTTCTTT. Amino acids: CASTVPGGTRTEAFF.

V is TRBV30 and J is TRBJ2-7, with 11 bases lining up with TRBD2. This CDR3 has 16 residues. Germline V gives CDR1 GTSNPN, CDR2 SVGIG (reference sequence). V trimming: 2 bases; J trimming: 3 bases; junction bases outside the gene matches: 9. CDR3 sequence reads: CAWSRPGTSGNYEQYF. The CDR3 nucleotides read TGTGCCTGGAGTCGCCCCGGGACTAGCGGCAACTACGAGCAGTACTTC.

Concerning this clonotype: A much larger clone differs by one base, so this may be a read error. The CDR3 sequence is CASSCGQGGSWGETQYF. CDR3 in DNA: TGTGCCAGCTCGTGTGGACAGGGTGGTTCGTGGGGAGAGACCCAGTACTTC. The chain uses TRBV18 and TRBJ2-5; TRBD1 matches at 8 bases. This CDR3 comprises 17 residues. Trimming removed 6 bases from V and 4 bases from J; junction bases left unmatched: 16. The germline V gene encodes CDR1 KGHSH and CDR2 LQKENI. The whole variable domain, remainder taken from reference TRBV18 and TRBJ2-5, is NAGVMQNPRHLVRRRGQEARLRCSPMKGHSHVYWYRQLPEEGLKFMVYLQKENIIDESGMPKERFSAEFPKEGPSILRIQQVVRGDSAAYFCASSCGQGGSWGETQYFGPGTRLLVL.

The chain recombines TRBV28 with TRBJ2-1; the match to TRBD2 covers 8 bases. The V gene end was trimmed by 10 bases and the J gene end by 7 bases; junction bases not matched to a gene: 15. The CDR3 spans 15 residues. Germline CDR1 is MDHEN and CDR2 is SYDVKM. The CDR3 nucleotides are TGTGCCACCATAGATGCGGGGGGCGGGGGGAATGAGCAGTTCTTC. Its protein is CATIDAGGGGNEQFF.

This clonotype was observed a few times. The V and J genes are TRBV4-3 and TRBJ2-1; 7 bases agree with TRBD2. After removal of 3 bases from V and 9 bases from J, the junction contained 5 bases not matched to a gene. CDR1 is LGHNA, CDR2 YSLEER, per germline. The CDR3 covers 13 residues. The CDR3 DNA follows: TGCGCCAGCAGCCATGGACTAGAGGTTGAGCAGTTCTTC. This gives the protein CASSHGLEVEQFF.

There are many counts of this clonotype. The rearrangement uses TRBV29-1 and TRBJ2-5; no definite D call. The CDR3 totals 12 residues. The V end was cut by 4 bases, the J end by 4 bases, with 10 bases between. Germline CDR1 reads SQVTM; CDR2 reads ANQGSEA. CDR3 region: CSVVGFRETQYF. The CDR3 DNA reads as TGCAGCGTTGTAGGGTTTCGAGAGACCCAGTACTTC.

The gene calls are TRBV2 and TRBJ2-1, with 10 bases matching TRBD2. V shed 4 bases and J 6 bases; nucleotides not matched to a gene: 6. The CDR3 spans 15 residues. The V gene's germline CDR1 is SNHLY and CDR2 FYNNEI. Here the CDR3 reads CASSGASGGGNEQFF. DNA of the CDR3: TGTGCCAGCAGTGGAGCTAGCGGGGGTGGCAATGAGCAGTTCTTC.

Details on this clonotype: Mismatch with germline at one junction end may stem from a read error. The rearrangement uses TRBV7-3 and TRBJ1-2; 9 nucleotides align to TRBD1. This CDR3 is 16 amino acids long. From germline, CDR1 is SGHTA and CDR2 FQGTGA. The chain's CDR3 is CASSQGTTGGLYGYTF. In nucleotides, the CDR3 is TGCGCCAGCAGCCAAGGGACGACAGGGGGACTCTATGGCTACACCTTC.

The rearrangement uses TRBV7-6 and TRBJ1-5; D gene uncertain. Trimming cost V 2 bases and J 1 base, with 9 bases left between them. The CDR3 is 15 residues long. Germline CDR1 SGHVS, CDR2 FNYEAQ. CDR3 residues: CASSLIVGSNQPQHF. DNA of the CDR3: TGTGCCAGCAGCTTAATCGTAGGGAGCAATCAGCCCCAGCATTTT.

In this sample, this clonotype turned up many times. The chain combines TRBV24-1 with TRBJ2-6, with D unresolved. Germline lookup yields CDR1 KGHDR and CDR2 SFDVKD. The CDR3 extends over 15 amino acids. V shed 3 bases and J shed 2 bases, with 7 bases lying between them. The CDR3 region is CATSDARPGANVLTF. CDR3 nucleotides: TGTGCCACCAGTGATGCGAGGCCTGGGGCCAACGTCCTGACTTTC.

CDR3 amino acids: CSARENTNQPQHF. CDR3 in DNA: TGCAGTGCTAGAGAGAACACCAATCAGCCCCAGCATTTT. This sequence joins TRBV20-1 and TRBJ1-5, with unresolved D. V was pared by 0 bases and J by 3 bases, with 6 bases between. The V gene's germline CDR1 is DFQATT and CDR2 SNEGSKA (reference sequence). The CDR3 length is 13 residues.

This clonotype was seen a handful of times. The chain has TRBV5-1 and TRBJ1-6, with D unresolved. The V and J ends lost 7 bases and 0 bases respectively, with 8 bases between them. CDR3 length equals 14 residues. CDR1 SGHRS and CDR2 YFSETQ come from the germline V gene. CDR3: CASHAGSYNSPLHF. The CDR3 DNA reads TGCGCCAGCCACGCCGGCTCCTATAATTCACCCCTCCACTTT. Looking up the rest from reference TRBV5-1 and TRBJ1-6 gives the full variable domain: KAGVTQTPRYLIKTRGQQVTLSCSPISGHRSVSWYQQTPGQGLQFLFEYFSETQRNKGNFPGRFSGRQFSNSRSEMNVSTLELGDSALYLCASHAGSYNSPLHFGNGTRLTVT.

This clonotype was seen many times. The V gene is TRBV5-1, the J gene TRBJ2-7, with no clear D. V shed 0 bases and J shed 5 bases, with 6 bases lying between them. Per the germline V gene, CDR1 is SGHRS and CDR2 is YFSETQ. This CDR3 has 12 amino acids. The CDR3 loop reads CASSLEWDEQYF. CDR3 nucleotide sequence: TGCGCCAGCAGCTTGGAATGGGACGAGCAGTACTTC.

This clonotype was seen a few times. The genes are TRBV5-1 and TRBJ1-4; tentatively, D is TRBD1 (6 bases). Trimming shortened V by 1 base and J by 4 bases, and 32 bases separated the two germline ends. This CDR3 spans 22 amino acids. Germline loops: CDR1 SGHRS, CDR2 YFSETQ. The DNA of the CDR3 is TGCGCCAGCAGCTTGAGAGGGGCCCGGGACACCTCATACAAAGGAGTTAATGAAAAACTGTTTTTT. It is translated as CASSLRGARDTSYKGVNEKLFF.

The rearrangement uses TRBV21-1 and TRBJ1-5; the listed D gene, TRBD1, was not tested against the DNA. TRBV21-1 is reported as a pseudogene. This CDR3 has 16 residues. Here the CDR3 reads CASSNPERKSNQPQHF. CDR3 bases: TGTGCCAGCAGCAATCCCGAGAGAAAAAGCAATCAGCCCCAGCATTTT.

This clonotype occurred a few times. The chain recombines TRBV12-3 or TRBV12-4 with TRBJ2-2; possible D gene TRBD1, 5 bases. There are 12 residues in the CDR3. Between the trimmed V and J ends, which lost 4 bases and 11 bases, there was a span of 11 bases. The CDR3 bases are TGTGCCAGCAGTTCTACAGGTCGAGAGCTGTTTTTT. Its protein product is CASSSTGRELFF.